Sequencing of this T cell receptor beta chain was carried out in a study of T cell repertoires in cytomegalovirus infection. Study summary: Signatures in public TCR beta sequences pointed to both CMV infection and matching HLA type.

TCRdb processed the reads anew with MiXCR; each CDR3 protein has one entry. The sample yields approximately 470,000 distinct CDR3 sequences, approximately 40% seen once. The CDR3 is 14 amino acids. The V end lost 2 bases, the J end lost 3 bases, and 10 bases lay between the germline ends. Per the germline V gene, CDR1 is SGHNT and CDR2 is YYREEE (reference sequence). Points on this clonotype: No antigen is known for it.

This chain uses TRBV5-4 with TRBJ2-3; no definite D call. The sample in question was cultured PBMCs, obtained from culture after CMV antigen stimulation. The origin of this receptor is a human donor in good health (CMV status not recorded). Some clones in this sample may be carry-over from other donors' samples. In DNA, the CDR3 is TGTGCCAGCAGCTTCCGGGTTCGAACAGATACGCAGTATTTT. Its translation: CASSFRVRTDTQYF.